This T cell receptor beta chain was documented in a study of cytomegalovirus exposure and HLA in healthy donors. 60 Vbeta and 13 Jbeta primers were used in PCR. Assay: immunoSEQ multiplex PCR; the TCRdb copy retains only in-frame clones and omits some. The sample has around 90,000 clones, over 65% seen once. Trimming pared 0 bases from V and 2 bases from J, leaving 11 bases between. CDR3 length: 15 residues. Germline V gives CDR1 LGHNA, CDR2 YNFKEQ. Study-wide results and caveats: Presence/absence analyses took donor sequencing depth as roughly uniform. Later analysis suggested links between common viral pathogens and several top significant clusters.

As regards this clone: No antigen is known for it.

The TCR originated in a man aged 50-59 years in good health and CMV-seronegative. This rearrangement joins TRBV4-2 to TRBJ2-7; no firm D call. Source material: PBMCs. CDR3 coding DNA: TGTGCCAGCAGCCAAGAACAGTACAGAACCTACGAGCAGTACTTC. It yields the protein CASSQEQYRTYEQYF.